Here is one TCR beta chain with its context. Antigen specificity is unknown. The protocol was immunoSEQ multiplex PCR, while the TCRdb copy is restricted to in-frame clones and leaves out a portion. Counted here are approximately 40,000 clones, 91% occurring once; the ten biggest clones make up around 2.5%. The data derive from a study of graft-versus-host responses after intestinal transplantation. Looking at the study overall: Transplantation in recipients was multivisceral, liver-intestinal, or isolated intestinal. Tacrolimus plus steroids were given to all recipients for two to three years, preceded by anti-thymocyte globulin induction. Overall study results and limits: The marrow of recipients harbored GvH clones, and ileum or blood showed some of them first.

CDR3 length equals 13 residues. Germline loops: CDR1 MNHEY, CDR2 SVGAGI. V was pared by 6 bases and J by 8 bases, with 5 bases of the junction left unmatched. The V call is TRBV6-5, the J call TRBJ2-2, with TRBD1 matching 8 bases. The sequence was obtained from a human patient who received an intestinal transplant, so some T cells may come from the graft donor. The sequencing used PBMCs, collected about 310 days after intestinal transplant. The CDR3 nucleotides are TGTGCCAGCAGAAGGACAGGGAAAGGGGAGCTGTTTTTT. Its protein is CASRRTGKGELFF.